A selection of T cell receptor beta chains follows, all from one sample in a study of molecular identifiers for immune sequencing clone quantification. TCRdb reanalysed the PCR reads using MiXCR and keeps one entry per CDR3 protein. The data show over 600,000 distinct CDR3 sequences, just under 20% seen once. The specimen sequenced was naive CD8+ T cells from blood, with Jurkat cell RNA spiked in. The receptors derive from a human donor in good health. Some libraries in this study had Jurkat cell RNA spiked in. Each CDR3 is given with its conserved first and last residue. The D gene is left open where the match is weak. A row's size may be missing; if present it is once, few, many or a size class.

D: TRBD2
V: TRBV6-4
length: 16
J: TRBJ2-3
size: many
CDR3: CASSEGLAGFTDTQYF
DNA: TGTGCCAGCAGTGAGGGACTAGCGGGATTCACAGATACGCAGTATTTT

D: TRBD1
V: TRBV4-1
length: 15
J: TRBJ2-1
size: many
CDR3: CASSQPGTGSDEQFF
DNA: TGCGCCAGCAGCCAACCCGGGACAGGGTCTGATGAGCAGTTCTTC

D: -
V: TRBV28
length: 11
J: TRBJ1-1
size: many
CDR3: CAAAGGTEAFF
DNA: TGTGCCGCCGCGGGAGGAACTGAAGCTTTCTTT

D: TRBD1
V: TRBV9
length: 13
J: TRBJ1-1
size: many
CDR3: CASSAGQYTEAFF
DNA: TGTGCCAGCAGCGCGGGACAGTACACTGAAGCTTTCTTT

D: TRBD1
V: TRBV7-9
length: 17
J: TRBJ2-3
size: -
CDR3: CASSLALGTGLTDTQYF
DNA: TGTGCCAGCAGCTTAGCGCTCGGGACAGGGTTGACAGATACGCAGTATTTT

D: -
V: TRBV27
length: 14
J: TRBJ1-1
size: -
CDR3: CASSRGGPNTEAFF
DNA: TGTGCCAGCAGCCGAGGGGGGCCCAACACTGAAGCTTTCTTT

D: -
V: TRBV5-6
length: 14
J: TRBJ2-7
size: many
CDR3: CASSLGGLSREQYF
DNA: TGTGCCAGCAGCTTGGGGGGGTTGTCTCGGGAGCAGTACTTC

D: -
V: TRBV15
length: 12
J: TRBJ2-2
size: few
CDR3: CATPGNTGELFF
DNA: TGTGCCACCCCAGGGAACACCGGGGAGCTGTTTTTT

D: -
V: TRBV5-5
length: 14
J: TRBJ1-1
size: many
CDR3: CASSLAWVGTEAFF
DNA: TGTGCCAGCAGCTTGGCCTGGGTTGGCACTGAAGCTTTCTTT

D: -
V: TRBV27
length: 14
J: TRBJ1-5
size: many
CDR3: CASSFRSSNQPQHF
DNA: TGTGCCAGCAGTTTTCGGTCGAGTAATCAGCCCCAGCATTTT

D: -
V: TRBV6-6
length: 11
J: TRBJ2-7
size: many
CDR3: CASNEGGEQYF
DNA: TGTGCCAGCAACGAGGGGGGAGAGCAGTACTTC

D: -
V: TRBV30
length: 17
J: TRBJ2-7
size: many
CDR3: CAWSGILGGGTFYEQYF
DNA: TGTGCCTGGAGCGGGATTCTGGGTGGGGGCACCTTCTACGAGCAGTACTTC

D: -
V: TRBV28
length: 16
J: TRBJ2-5
size: -
CDR3: CASSIAGPGRQETQYF
DNA: TGTGCCAGCAGTATAGCCGGGCCGGGAAGACAAGAGACCCAGTACTTC

D: -
V: TRBV6-2/TRBV6-3
length: 13
J: TRBJ2-7
size: many
CDR3: CASSSLASDEQYF
DNA: TGTGCCAGCAGTTCCCTGGCGTCCGACGAGCAGTACTTC

D: TRBD1
V: TRBV7-6
length: 16
J: TRBJ2-7
size: many
CDR3: CASSLAVGQGIYEQYF
DNA: TGTGCCAGCAGCTTAGCAGTGGGACAGGGGATCTACGAGCAGTACTTC

D: -
V: TRBV7-9
length: 14
J: TRBJ2-1
size: many
CDR3: CASSLTYRYNEQFF
DNA: TGTGCCAGCAGCTTAACCTATCGTTACAATGAGCAGTTCTTC

D: TRBD2
V: TRBV20-1
length: 20
J: TRBJ2-7
size: -
CDR3: CSARRPQGGTSGILTYERYF
DNA: TGCAGTGCTAGAAGGCCCCAGGGAGGGACTAGCGGTATTCTGACCTACGAGCGGTACTTC

D: -
V: TRBV4-1
length: 15
J: TRBJ2-1
size: few
CDR3: CASSQVDRTYNEQFF
DNA: TGCGCCAGCAGCCAAGTTGATAGGACCTACAATGAGCAGTTCTTC

D: -
V: TRBV4-1
length: 18
J: TRBJ2-3
size: many
CDR3: CASSPLSRGPSLTDTQYF
DNA: TGCGCCAGCAGCCCACTAAGCCGGGGGCCCTCCCTCACAGATACGCAGTATTTT

D: -
V: TRBV6-5
length: 18
J: TRBJ2-7
size: -
CDR3: CASSPRQPGLYSSYEQYF
DNA: TGTGCCAGCAGCCCTCGGCAACCGGGACTCTACAGCTCCTACGAGCAGTACTTC

D: -
V: TRBV9
length: 15
J: TRBJ2-1
size: few
CDR3: CASSVESGRDNEQFF
DNA: TGTGCCAGCAGCGTAGAGTCAGGACGCGACAATGAGCAGTTCTTC

D: -
V: TRBV27
length: 14
J: TRBJ2-3
size: many
CDR3: CASSPSTDTDTQYF
DNA: TGTGCCAGCAGCCCGTCGACAGACACAGATACGCAGTATTTT

D: -
V: TRBV12-3/TRBV12-4
length: 15
J: TRBJ2-1
size: few
CDR3: CASSLEESSYNEQFF
DNA: TGTGCCAGCAGTTTGGAGGAGAGCTCCTACAATGAGCAGTTCTTC

D: -
V: TRBV15
length: 13
J: TRBJ2-5
size: many
CDR3: CATSRDNQETQYF
DNA: TGTGCCACCAGTCGGGACAACCAAGAGACCCAGTACTTC

D: TRBD2
V: TRBV30
length: 17
J: TRBJ2-1
size: few
CDR3: CAWSPRLAGGPYNEQFF
DNA: TGTGCCTGGAGCCCACGACTAGCGGGAGGGCCGTACAATGAGCAGTTCTTC

D: -
V: TRBV6-2/TRBV6-3
length: 14
J: TRBJ2-5
size: -
CDR3: CASSYTLTPYTQYF
DNA: TGTGCCAGCAGTTACACCCTGACTCCTTATACCCAGTACTTC

D: -
V: TRBV30
length: 13
J: TRBJ1-1
size: -
CDR3: CAWGAVMNTEAFF
DNA: TGTGCCTGGGGTGCGGTAATGAACACTGAAGCTTTCTTT

D: -
V: TRBV27
length: 13
J: TRBJ1-2
size: -
CDR3: CASSFKGLYGYTF
DNA: TGTGCCAGCAGTTTCAAGGGACTCTATGGCTACACCTTC

D: -
V: TRBV4-2
length: 16
J: TRBJ2-2
size: few
CDR3: CASSQEGTYVTGELFF
DNA: TGTGCCAGCAGCCAAGAAGGGACTTACGTCACCGGGGAGCTGTTTTTT

D: -
V: TRBV6-5
length: 13
J: TRBJ2-2
size: few
CDR3: CASSTGTPGELFF
DNA: TGTGCCAGCAGTACTGGGACCCCCGGGGAGCTGTTTTTT

D: TRBD2
V: TRBV14
length: 16
J: TRBJ2-3
size: many
CDR3: CASSKKRGFASDTQYF
DNA: TGTGCCAGCAGCAAAAAGCGGGGCTTCGCCTCGGATACGCAGTATTTT

D: -
V: TRBV7-9
length: 13
J: TRBJ1-1
size: -
CDR3: CARSLGPGTEAFF
DNA: TGTGCCCGCAGCTTAGGGCCAGGGACTGAAGCTTTCTTT

D: -
V: TRBV18
length: 14
J: TRBJ2-1
size: -
CDR3: CASSPDFRYNEQFF
DNA: TGTGCCAGCTCGCCCGATTTTAGGTACAATGAGCAGTTCTTC

D: TRBD2
V: TRBV24-1
length: 15
J: TRBJ2-3
size: many
CDR3: CATSDRSGSTDTQYF
DNA: TGTGCCACCAGTGATCGTAGCGGGAGTACAGATACGCAGTATTTT

D: -
V: TRBV6-5
length: 16
J: TRBJ1-6
size: -
CDR3: CASSYRISLFESPLHF
DNA: TGTGCCAGCAGTTATAGGATCAGCCTTTTTGAATCACCCCTCCACTTT

D: TRBD1
V: TRBV28
length: 15
J: TRBJ1-1
size: many
CDR3: CASRDRSFLNTEAFF
DNA: TGTGCCAGCCGGGACAGGAGCTTTTTGAACACTGAAGCTTTCTTT

D: TRBD1
V: TRBV28
length: 17
J: TRBJ1-1
size: many
CDR3: CASSNSFITDRAKRAFF
DNA: TGTGCCAGCAGCAATTCATTTATTACCGACAGGGCAAAGAGAGCTTTCTTT

D: -
V: TRBV7-9
length: 15
J: TRBJ2-3
size: many
CDR3: CASSHHGGPADTQYF
DNA: TGTGCCAGCAGCCATCACGGGGGTCCGGCAGATACGCAGTATTTT

D: -
V: TRBV11-2
length: 15
J: TRBJ2-1
size: once
CDR3: CASSLGGGGLDGQFF
DNA: TGTGCCAGCAGCTTAGGTGGGGGGGGCCTGGATGGGCAGTTCTTC

D: -
V: TRBV30
length: 12
J: TRBJ2-1
size: many
CDR3: CAWNMQGNEQFF
DNA: TGTGCCTGGAATATGCAGGGGAATGAGCAGTTCTTC

D: -
V: TRBV6-6
length: 19
J: TRBJ2-3
size: few
CDR3: CALRSLAGIRRTSTDTQYF
DNA: TGTGCCTTACGAAGTTTGGCTGGGATACGGAGGACTAGCACAGATACGCAGTATTTT

D: -
V: TRBV30
length: 12
J: TRBJ2-3
size: many
CDR3: CAWEKFTDTQYF
DNA: TGTGCCTGGGAAAAATTCACAGATACGCAGTATTTT

D: -
V: TRBV27
length: 16
J: TRBJ1-1
size: few
CDR3: CASSLTPPGAGAEAFF
DNA: TGTGCCAGCAGTCTCACCCCTCCCGGGGCGGGGGCTGAAGCTTTCTTT

D: -
V: TRBV12-3/TRBV12-4
length: 14
J: TRBJ1-1
size: many
CDR3: CASSFFRVNTEAFF
DNA: TGTGCCAGCAGTTTTTTTAGGGTGAACACTGAAGCTTTCTTT

D: -
V: TRBV19
length: 15
J: TRBJ2-1
size: few
CDR3: CASSMGGARYNEQFF
DNA: TGTGCCAGTAGTATGGGGGGGGCCAGATACAATGAGCAGTTCTTC

D: TRBD1
V: TRBV9
length: 17
J: TRBJ2-1
size: -
CDR3: CASSVDSQGGTYNEQFF
DNA: TGTGCCAGCAGCGTTGACTCACAGGGGGGCACCTACAATGAGCAGTTCTTC

D: -
V: TRBV12-3/TRBV12-4
length: 16
J: TRBJ1-2
size: -
CDR3: CASSVATSPGAGGYTF
DNA: TGTGCCAGCAGTGTAGCGACGTCCCCGGGGGCCGGTGGCTACACCTTC

D: TRBD1
V: TRBV19
length: 17
J: TRBJ2-2
size: -
CDR3: CASSIDRGIANTGELFF
DNA: TGTGCCAGTAGTATAGACAGGGGGATCGCGAACACCGGGGAGCTGTTTTTT

D: TRBD2
V: TRBV6-4
length: 16
J: TRBJ2-3
size: many
CDR3: CASSEFAGGPPDTQYF
DNA: TGTGCCAGCAGTGAGTTTGCGGGAGGGCCCCCAGATACGCAGTATTTT

D: -
V: TRBV28
length: 15
J: TRBJ2-7
size: -
CDR3: CASSPRQDFSYEQYF
DNA: TGTGCCAGCAGTCCGAGGCAGGATTTCTCCTACGAGCAGTACTTC

D: TRBD1
V: TRBV7-9
length: 19
J: TRBJ1-4
size: many
CDR3: CASSSNRGTATATNEKLFF
DNA: TGTGCCAGCAGCAGCAACCGAGGGACAGCTACTGCAACTAATGAAAAACTGTTTTTT